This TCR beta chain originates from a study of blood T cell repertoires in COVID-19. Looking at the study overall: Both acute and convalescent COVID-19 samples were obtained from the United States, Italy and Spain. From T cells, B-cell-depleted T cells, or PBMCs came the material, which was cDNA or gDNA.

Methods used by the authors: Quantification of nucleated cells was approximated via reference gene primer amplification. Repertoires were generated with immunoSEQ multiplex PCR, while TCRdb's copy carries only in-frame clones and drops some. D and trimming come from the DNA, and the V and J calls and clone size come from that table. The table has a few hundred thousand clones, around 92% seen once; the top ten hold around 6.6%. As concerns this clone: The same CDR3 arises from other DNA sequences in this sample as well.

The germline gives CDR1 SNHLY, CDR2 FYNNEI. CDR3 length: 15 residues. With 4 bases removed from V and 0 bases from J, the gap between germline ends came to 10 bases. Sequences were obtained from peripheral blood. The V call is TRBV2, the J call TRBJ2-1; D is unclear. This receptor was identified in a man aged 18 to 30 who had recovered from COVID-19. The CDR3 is CASSGGSSSYNEQFF. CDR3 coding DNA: TGTGCCAGCAGTGGAGGCAGTAGCTCCTACAATGAGCAGTTCTTC.